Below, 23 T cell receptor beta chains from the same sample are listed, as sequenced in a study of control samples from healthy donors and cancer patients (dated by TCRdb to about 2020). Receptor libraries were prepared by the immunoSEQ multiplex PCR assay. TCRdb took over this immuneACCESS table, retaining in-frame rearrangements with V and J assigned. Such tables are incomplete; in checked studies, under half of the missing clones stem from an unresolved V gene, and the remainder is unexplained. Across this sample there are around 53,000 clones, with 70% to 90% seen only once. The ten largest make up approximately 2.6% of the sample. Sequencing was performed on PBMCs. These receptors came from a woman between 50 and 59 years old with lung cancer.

CDR3 in DNA: TGTGCCAGCAGCTTAGGAGTCGCAGGGTGGGAAACTGAAGCTTTCTTT. Encoded protein: CASSLGVAGWETEAFF. The chain couples TRBV7-2 to TRBJ1-1; the D gene is possibly TRBD1 (5 bases). The CDR3 contains 16 residues. Germline V lookup: CDR1 SGHTA, CDR2 FQGNSA. Trimming pared 1 base from V and 5 bases from J, leaving 17 bases between.

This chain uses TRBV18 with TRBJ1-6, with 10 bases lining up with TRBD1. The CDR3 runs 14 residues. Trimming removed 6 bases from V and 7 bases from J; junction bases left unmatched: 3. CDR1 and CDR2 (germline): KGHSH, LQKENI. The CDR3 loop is CASSRTGGNSPLHF. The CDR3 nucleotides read TGTGCCAGCTCGCGGACAGGGGGGAATTCACCCCTCCACTTT.

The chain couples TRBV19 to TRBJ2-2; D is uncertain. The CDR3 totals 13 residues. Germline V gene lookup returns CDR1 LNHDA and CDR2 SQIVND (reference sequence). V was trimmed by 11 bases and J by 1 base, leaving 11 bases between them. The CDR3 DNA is TGTGCCGGCCAGTCTAAGAACACCGGGGAGCTGTTTTTT. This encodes CAGQSKNTGELFF.

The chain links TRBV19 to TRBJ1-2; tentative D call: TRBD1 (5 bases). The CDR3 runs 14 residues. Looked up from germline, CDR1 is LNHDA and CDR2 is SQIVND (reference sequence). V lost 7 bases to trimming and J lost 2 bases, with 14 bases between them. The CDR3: CASIDSARNYGYTF. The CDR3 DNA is TGTGCCAGTATCGACAGCGCGAGGAACTATGGCTACACCTTC.

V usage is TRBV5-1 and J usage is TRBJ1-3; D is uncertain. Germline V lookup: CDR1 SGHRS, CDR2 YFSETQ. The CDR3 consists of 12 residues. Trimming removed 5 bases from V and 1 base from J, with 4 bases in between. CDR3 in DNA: TGCGCCAGCAGAGGGTCTGGAAACACCATATATTTT. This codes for CASRGSGNTIYF.

CDR3 nucleotides: TGTGCCAGCAGTTACTCCGGTCTCGGAGAGACCCAGTACTTC. Protein: CASSYSGLGETQYF. The J gene is TRBJ2-5, the V gene TRBV6-6, with no clear D. V was pared by 0 bases and J by 4 bases, with 9 bases between. The CDR3 extends over 14 amino acids. CDR1 and CDR2 from the germline V gene are MNHNY and SVGAGI (reference sequence).

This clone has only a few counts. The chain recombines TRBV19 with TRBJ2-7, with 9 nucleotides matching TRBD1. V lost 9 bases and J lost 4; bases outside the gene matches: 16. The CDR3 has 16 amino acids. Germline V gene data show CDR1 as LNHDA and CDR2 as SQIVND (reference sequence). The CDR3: CASRGTGQGEGYEQYF. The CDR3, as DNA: TGTGCCAGCCGGGGTACGGGACAGGGAGAGGGTTACGAGCAGTACTTC.

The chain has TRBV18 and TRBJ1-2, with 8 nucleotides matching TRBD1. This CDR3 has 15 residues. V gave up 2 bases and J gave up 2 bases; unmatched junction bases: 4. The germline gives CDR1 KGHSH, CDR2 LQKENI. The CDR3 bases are TGTGCCAGCTCACCAAGCCGGGACAGGAACTATGGCTACACCTTC. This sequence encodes CASSPSRDRNYGYTF.

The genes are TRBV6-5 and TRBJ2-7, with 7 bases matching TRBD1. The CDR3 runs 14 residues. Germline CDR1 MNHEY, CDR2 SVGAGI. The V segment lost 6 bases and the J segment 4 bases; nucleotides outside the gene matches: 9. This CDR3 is CASSPTGKLYEQYF. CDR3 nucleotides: TGTGCCAGCAGCCCGACAGGGAAGCTGTACGAGCAGTACTTC.

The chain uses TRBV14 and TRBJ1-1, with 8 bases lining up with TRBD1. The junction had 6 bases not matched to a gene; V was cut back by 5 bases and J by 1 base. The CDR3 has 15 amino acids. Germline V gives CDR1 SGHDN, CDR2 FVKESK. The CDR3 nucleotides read TGTGCCAGCAGCTTATCGGACAGGGCGAACACTGAAGCTTTCTTT. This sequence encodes CASSLSDRANTEAFF. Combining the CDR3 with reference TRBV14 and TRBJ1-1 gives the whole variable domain EAGVTQFPSHSVIEKGQTVTLRCDPISGHDNLYWYRRVMGKEIKFLLHFVKESKQDESGMPNNRFLAERTGGTYSTLKVQPAELEDSGVYFCASSLSDRANTEAFFGQGTRLTVV.

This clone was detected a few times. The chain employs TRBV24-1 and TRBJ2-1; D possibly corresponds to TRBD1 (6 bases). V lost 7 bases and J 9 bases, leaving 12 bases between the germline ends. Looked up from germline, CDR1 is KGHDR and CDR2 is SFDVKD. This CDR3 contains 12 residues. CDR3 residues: CATRAQGTEQFF. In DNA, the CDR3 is TGTGCCACCAGAGCACAGGGAACTGAGCAGTTCTTC.

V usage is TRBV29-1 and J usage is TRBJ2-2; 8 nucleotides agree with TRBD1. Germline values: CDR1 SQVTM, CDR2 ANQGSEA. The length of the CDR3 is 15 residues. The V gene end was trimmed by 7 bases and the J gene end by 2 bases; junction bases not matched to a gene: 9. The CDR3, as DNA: TGCAGCGCCCTAGGTGACAGGGGTAACACCGGGGAGCTGTTTTTT. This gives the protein CSALGDRGNTGELFF.

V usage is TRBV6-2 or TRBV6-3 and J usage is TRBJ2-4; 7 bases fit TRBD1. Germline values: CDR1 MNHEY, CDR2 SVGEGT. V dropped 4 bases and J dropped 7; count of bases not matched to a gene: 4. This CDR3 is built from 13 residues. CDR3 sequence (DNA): TGTGCCAGCAGTTCCTACAGGGGTAACATTCAGTACTTC. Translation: CASSSYRGNIQYF.

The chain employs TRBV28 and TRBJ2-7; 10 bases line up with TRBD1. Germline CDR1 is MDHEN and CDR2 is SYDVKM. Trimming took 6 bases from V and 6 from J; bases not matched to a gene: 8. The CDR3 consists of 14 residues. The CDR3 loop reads CASRRQGARSEQYF. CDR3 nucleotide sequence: TGTGCCAGCAGAAGACAGGGGGCGCGCAGCGAGCAGTACTTC. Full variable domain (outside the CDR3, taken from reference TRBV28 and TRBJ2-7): DVKVTQSSRYLVKRTGEKVFLECVQDMDHENMFWYRQDPGLGLRLIYFSYDVKMKEKGDIPEGYSVSREKKERFSLILESASTNQTSMYLCASRRQGARSEQYFGPGTRLTVT.

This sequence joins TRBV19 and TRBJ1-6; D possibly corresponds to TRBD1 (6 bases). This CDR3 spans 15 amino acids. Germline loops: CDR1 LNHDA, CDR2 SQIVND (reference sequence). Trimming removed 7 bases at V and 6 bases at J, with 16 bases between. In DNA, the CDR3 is TGTGCCAGTAAGGAGACAGGAGGTTCTAATTCACCCCTCCACTTT. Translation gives CASKETGGSNSPLHF.

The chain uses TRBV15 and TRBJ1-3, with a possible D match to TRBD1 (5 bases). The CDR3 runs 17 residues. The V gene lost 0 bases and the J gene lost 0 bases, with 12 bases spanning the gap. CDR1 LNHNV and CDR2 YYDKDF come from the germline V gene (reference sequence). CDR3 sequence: CATSRDWGTSSGNTIYF. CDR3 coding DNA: TGTGCCACCAGCAGAGATTGGGGCACCAGCTCTGGAAACACCATATATTTT.

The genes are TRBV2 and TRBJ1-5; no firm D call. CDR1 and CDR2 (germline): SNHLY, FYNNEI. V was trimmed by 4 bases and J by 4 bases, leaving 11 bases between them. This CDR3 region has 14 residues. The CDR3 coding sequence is TGTGCCAGCAGTGGGGTGTCAGGAAATCAGCCCCAGCATTTT. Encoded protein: CASSGVSGNQPQHF.

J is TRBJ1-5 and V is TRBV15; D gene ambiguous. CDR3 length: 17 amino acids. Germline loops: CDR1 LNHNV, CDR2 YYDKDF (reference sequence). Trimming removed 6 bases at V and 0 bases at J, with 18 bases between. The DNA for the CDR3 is TGTGCCACCAGTTCCAAATCGGGCAGGTATAGCAATCAGCCCCAGCATTTT. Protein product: CATSSKSGRYSNQPQHF.

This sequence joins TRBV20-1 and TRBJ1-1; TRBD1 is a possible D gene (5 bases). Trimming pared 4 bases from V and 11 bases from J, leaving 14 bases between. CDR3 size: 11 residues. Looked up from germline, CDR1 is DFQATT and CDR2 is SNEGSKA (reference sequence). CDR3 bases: TGCAGTGCTAAGCCGGGGCAACGGGCTTTCTTT. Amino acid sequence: CSAKPGQRAFF.

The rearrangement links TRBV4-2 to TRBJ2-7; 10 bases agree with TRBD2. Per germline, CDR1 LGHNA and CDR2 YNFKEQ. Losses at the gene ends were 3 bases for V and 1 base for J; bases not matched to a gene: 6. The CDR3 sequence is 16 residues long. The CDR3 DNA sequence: TGTGCCAGCAGCCAGAGCTTAGCGGGGGGTTCCTACGAGCAGTACTTC. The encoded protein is CASSQSLAGGSYEQYF.

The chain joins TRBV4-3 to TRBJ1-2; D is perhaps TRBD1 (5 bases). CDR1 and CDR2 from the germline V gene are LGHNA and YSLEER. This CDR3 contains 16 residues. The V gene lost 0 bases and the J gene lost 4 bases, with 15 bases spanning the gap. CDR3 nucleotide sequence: TGCGCCAGCAGCCAAGAGGAAAGAAGGGGCATCTATGGCTACACCTTC. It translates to CASSQEERRGIYGYTF.

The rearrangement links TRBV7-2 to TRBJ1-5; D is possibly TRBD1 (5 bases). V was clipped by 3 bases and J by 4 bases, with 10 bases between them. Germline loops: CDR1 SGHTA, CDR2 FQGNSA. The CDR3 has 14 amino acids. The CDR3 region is CASSFRGGNQPQHF. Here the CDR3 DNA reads TGTGCCAGCAGCTTCCGGGGGGGTAATCAGCCCCAGCATTTT.

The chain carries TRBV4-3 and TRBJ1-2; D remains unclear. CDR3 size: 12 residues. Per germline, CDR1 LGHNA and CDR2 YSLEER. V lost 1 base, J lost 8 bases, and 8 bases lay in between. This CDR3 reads CASSQGRGGYTF. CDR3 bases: TGCGCCAGCAGCCAAGGTCGAGGGGGCTACACCTTC.